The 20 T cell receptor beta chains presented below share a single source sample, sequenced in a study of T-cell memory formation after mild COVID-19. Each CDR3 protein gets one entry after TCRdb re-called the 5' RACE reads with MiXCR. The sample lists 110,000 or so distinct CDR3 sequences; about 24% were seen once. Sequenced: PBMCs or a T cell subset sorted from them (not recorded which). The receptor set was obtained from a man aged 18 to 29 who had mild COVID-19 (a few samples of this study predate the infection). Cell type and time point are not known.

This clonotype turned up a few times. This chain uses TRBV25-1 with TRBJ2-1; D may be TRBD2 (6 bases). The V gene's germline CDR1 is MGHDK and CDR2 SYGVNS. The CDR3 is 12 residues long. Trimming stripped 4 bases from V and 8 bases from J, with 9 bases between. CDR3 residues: CASSGLDDEQFF. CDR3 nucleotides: TGTGCCAGCAGTGGACTAGACGATGAGCAGTTCTTC.

Written as DNA, the CDR3 is TGTGCCAGCAGCCAAGAGTCTAGCGGGGACCAAGAGACCCAGTACTTC. Translated, it gives CASSQESSGDQETQYF. V gene TRBV3-1 combines with J gene TRBJ2-5; 9 positions agree with TRBD2. Germline V gives CDR1 LGHDT, CDR2 YNNKEL (reference sequence). Trimming took 0 bases from V and 0 from J; bases not matched to a gene: 2. CDR3 length: 16 amino acids.

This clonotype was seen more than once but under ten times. The CDR3 coding sequence is TGTGCCAGCAGTCCAACAGGGGCGGGGGGGTGGACTGAAGCTTTCTTT. This translates into CASSPTGAGGWTEAFF. This chain uses TRBV12-3 or TRBV12-4 with TRBJ1-1; 7 bases are a match to TRBD1. The CDR3 loop spans 16 amino acids. J gave up 5 bases and V 5 bases, and 14 bases lay outside the gene matches.

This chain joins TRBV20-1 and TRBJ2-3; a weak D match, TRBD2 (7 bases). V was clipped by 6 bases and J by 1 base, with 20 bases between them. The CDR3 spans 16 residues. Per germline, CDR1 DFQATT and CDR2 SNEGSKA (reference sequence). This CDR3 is CSADGGLLDGTDTQYF. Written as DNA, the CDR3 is TGCAGTGCCGACGGGGGGCTACTCGACGGCACAGATACGCAGTATTTT.

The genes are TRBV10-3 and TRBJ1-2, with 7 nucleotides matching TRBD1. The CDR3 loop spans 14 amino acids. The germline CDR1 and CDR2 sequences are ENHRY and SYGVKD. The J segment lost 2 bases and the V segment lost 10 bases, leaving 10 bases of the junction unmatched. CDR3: CATGTLQGNYGYTF. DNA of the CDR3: TGTGCCACCGGAACTTTACAGGGGAACTATGGCTACACCTTC.

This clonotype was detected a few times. The CDR3 nucleotides are TGTGCCAGCAGCTTAAGCTCTGGAAACACCATATATTTT. This gives the protein CASSLSSGNTIYF. The chain combines TRBV7-8 with TRBJ1-3, with unresolved D. The V end lost 2 bases, the J end lost 0 bases, and 2 bases lay between the germline ends. Germline CDR1 SGHVS, CDR2 FQNEAQ. This CDR3 has 13 amino acids.

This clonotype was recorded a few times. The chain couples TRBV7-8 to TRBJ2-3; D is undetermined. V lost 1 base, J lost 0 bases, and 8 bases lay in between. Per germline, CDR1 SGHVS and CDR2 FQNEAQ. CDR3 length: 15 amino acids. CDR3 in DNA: TGTGCCAGCAGCTTAGAGATTCCTAGCACAGATACGCAGTATTTT. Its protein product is CASSLEIPSTDTQYF.

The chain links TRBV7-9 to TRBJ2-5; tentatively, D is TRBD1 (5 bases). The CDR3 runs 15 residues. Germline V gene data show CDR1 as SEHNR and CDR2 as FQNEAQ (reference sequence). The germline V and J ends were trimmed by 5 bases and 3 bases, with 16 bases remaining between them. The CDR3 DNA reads TGTGCCAGCAGCAAGACAGAAAGAGAGAAAGAGACCCAGTACTTC. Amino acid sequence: CASSKTEREKETQYF.

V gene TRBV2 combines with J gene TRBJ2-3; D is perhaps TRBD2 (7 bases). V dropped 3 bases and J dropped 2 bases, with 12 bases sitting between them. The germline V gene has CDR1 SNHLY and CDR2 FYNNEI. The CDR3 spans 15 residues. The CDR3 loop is CASSDRRGPTDTQYF. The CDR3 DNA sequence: TGTGCCAGCAGTGACAGGCGGGGGCCCACAGATACGCAGTATTTT.

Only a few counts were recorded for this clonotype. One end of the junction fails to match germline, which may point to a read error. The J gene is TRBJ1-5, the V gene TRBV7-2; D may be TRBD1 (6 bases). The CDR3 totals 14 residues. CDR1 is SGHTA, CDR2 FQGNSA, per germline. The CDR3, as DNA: TGTGCCGGCAGGTACAGGGAGGGCAATCAGCCCCAGCATTTT. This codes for CAGRYREGNQPQHF.

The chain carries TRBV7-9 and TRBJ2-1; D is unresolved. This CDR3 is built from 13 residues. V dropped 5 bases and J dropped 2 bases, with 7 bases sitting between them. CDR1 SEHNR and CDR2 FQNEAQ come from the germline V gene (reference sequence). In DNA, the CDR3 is TGTGCCAGCAGCCTCTCCACCTACAATGAGCAGTTCTTC. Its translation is CASSLSTYNEQFF. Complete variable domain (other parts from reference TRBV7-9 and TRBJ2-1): DTGVSQNPRHKITKRGQNVTFRCDPISEHNRLYWYRQTLGQGPEFLTYFQNEAQLEKSRLLSDRFSAERPKGSFSTLEIQRTEQGDSAMYLCASSLSTYNEQFFGPGTRLTVL.

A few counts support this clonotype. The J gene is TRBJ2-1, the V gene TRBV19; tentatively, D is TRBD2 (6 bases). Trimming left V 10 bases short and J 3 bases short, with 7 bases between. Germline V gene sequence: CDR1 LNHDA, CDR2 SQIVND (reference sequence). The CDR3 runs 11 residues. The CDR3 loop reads CATGGYNEQFF. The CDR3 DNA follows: TGTGCCACCGGGGGCTACAATGAGCAGTTCTTC.

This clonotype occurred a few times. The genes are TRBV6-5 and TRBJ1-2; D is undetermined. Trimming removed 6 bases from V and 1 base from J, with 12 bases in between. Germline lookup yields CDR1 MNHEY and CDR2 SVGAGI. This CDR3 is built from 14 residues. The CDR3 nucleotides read TGTGCCAGCAGAGCCCGTTCCGGTAACTATGGCTACACCTTC. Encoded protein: CASRARSGNYGYTF.

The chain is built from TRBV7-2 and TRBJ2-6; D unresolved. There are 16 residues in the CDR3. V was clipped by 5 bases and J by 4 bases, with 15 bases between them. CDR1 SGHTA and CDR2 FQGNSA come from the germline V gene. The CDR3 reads CASSPSSLVGANVLTF. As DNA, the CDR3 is TGTGCCAGCAGCCCGTCTAGTTTGGTCGGGGCCAACGTCCTGACTTTC.

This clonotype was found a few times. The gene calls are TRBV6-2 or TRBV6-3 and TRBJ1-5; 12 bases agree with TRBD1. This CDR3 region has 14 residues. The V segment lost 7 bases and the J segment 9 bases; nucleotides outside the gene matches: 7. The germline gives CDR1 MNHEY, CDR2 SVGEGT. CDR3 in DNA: TGTGCCAGCAAGGGACAGGGGGCTATGCGGCCCCAGCATTTT. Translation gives CASKGQGAMRPQHF.

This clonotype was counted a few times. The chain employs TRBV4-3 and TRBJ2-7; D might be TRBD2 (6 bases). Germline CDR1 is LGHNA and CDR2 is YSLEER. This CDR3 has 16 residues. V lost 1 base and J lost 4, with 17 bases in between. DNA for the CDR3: TGCGCCAGCAGCCAAGGGGACCCGCTCGGAGGGTACGAGCAGTACTTC. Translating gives CASSQGDPLGGYEQYF.

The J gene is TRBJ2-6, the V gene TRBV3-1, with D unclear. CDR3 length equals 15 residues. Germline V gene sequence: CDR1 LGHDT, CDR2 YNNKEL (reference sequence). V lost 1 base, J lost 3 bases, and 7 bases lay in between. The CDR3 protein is CASSQGLDGANVLTF. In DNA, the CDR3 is TGTGCCAGCAGCCAAGGGCTCGATGGGGCCAACGTCCTGACTTTC.

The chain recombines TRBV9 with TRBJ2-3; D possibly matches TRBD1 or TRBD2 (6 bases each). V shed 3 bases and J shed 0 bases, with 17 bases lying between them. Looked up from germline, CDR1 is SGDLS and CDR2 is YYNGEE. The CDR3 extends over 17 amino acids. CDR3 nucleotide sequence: TGTGCCAGCAGCGCAACCCCGGGGGCCACTAGCACAGATACGCAGTATTTT. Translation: CASSATPGATSTDTQYF.

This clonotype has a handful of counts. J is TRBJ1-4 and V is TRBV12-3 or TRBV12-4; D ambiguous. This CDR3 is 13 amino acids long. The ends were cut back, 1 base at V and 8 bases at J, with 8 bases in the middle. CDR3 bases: TGTGCCAGCAGTTTAGGTGTTGGAGAAAAACTGTTTTTT. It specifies CASSLGVGEKLFF.

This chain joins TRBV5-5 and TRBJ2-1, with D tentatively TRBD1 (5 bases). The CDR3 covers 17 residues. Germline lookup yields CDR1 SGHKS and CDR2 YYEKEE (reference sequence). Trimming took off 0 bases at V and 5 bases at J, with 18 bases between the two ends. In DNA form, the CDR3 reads TGTGCCAGCAGCTTGGTAGGGGTAGGGCTGGGTGACAATGAGCAGTTCTTC. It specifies CASSLVGVGLGDNEQFF. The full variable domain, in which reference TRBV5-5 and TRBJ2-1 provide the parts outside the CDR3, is DAGVTQSPTHLIKTRGQQVTLRCSPISGHKSVSWYQQVLGQGPQFIFQYYEKEERGRGNFPDRFSARQFPNYSSELNVNALLLGDSALYLCASSLVGVGLGDNEQFFGPGTRLTVL.